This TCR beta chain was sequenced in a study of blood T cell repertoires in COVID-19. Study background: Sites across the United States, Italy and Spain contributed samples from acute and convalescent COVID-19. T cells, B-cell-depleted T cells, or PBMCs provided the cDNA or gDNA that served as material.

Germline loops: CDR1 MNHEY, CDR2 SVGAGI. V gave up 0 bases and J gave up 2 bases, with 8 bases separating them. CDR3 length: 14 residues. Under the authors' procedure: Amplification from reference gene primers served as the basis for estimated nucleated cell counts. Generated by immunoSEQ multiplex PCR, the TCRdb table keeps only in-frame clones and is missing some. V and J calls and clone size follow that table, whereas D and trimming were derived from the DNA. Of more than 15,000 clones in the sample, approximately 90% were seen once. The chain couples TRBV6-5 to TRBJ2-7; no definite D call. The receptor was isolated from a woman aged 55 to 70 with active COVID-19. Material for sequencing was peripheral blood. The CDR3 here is CASSYSAATYEQYF. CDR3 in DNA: TGTGCCAGCAGTTACTCCGCGGCGACCTACGAGCAGTACTTC.